This T cell receptor beta chain was sequenced for a study of T cell repertoires in cytomegalovirus infection. This clonotype was seen repeatedly, ten times or more. Its antigen is unidentified. Findings and limits, study-wide: CMV-specific TCR beta clonotypes restricted by HLA-C dominated the ex vivo response.

TCRdb recomputed calls from the reads with MiXCR, one row per CDR3 protein. Of 100,000 or so distinct CDR3 sequences listed, less than 25% are singletons. The V end lost 5 bases, the J end lost 8 bases, and 17 bases lay between the germline ends. The CDR3 is 14 amino acids. Germline values: CDR1 SGHTA, CDR2 FQGTGA. The clonotype comes from a human donor in good health (CMV status not recorded). Some clones in this sample may be carry-over from other donors' samples. Sequenced sample: CD8+ T cells from PBMCs. The rearrangement links TRBV7-3 to TRBJ2-3; either TRBD1 or TRBD2 may fit D (6 bases each). The CDR3 loop reads CASSPSGDTSTQYF. The CDR3 nucleotides read TGTGCCAGCAGCCCTTCGGGGGACACAAGTACGCAGTATTTT.